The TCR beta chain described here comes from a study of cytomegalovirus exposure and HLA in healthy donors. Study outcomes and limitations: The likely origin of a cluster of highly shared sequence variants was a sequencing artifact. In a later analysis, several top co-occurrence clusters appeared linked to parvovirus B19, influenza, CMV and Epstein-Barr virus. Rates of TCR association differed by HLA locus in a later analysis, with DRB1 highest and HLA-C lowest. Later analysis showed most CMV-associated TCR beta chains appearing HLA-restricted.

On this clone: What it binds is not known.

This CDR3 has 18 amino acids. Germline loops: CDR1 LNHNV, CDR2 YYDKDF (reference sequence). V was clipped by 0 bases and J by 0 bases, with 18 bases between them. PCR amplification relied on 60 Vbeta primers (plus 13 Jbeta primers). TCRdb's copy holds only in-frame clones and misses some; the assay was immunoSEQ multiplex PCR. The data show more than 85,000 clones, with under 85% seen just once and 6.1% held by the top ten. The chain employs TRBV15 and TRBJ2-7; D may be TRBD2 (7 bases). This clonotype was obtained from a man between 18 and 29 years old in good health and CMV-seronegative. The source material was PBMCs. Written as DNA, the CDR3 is TGTGCCACCAGCAGAGATTGGGGGCAGGGGACTACCTCCTACGAGCAGTACTTC. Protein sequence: CATSRDWGQGTTSYEQYF.